The 32 T cell receptor beta chains below were found in one sample sequenced in a study of OX40 agonist ivuxolimab in advanced cancers. TCRdb's table, derived via immunoSEQ multiplex PCR, lists solely in-frame clones and lacks some. The sample has over 75,000 clones; roughly 94% are singletons. The sample in question was CD4+ or CD8+ T cells sorted from blood, obtained in a trial of the OX40 agonist ivuxolimab. These receptors were taken from an adult with an advanced solid tumor such as melanoma, head and neck, liver or kidney cancer.

J is TRBJ1-1 and V is TRBV10-3, with a weak D call TRBD1 (5 bases). The length of the CDR3 is 13 residues. V shed 3 bases and J shed 4 bases, with 9 bases lying between them. The germline CDR1 and CDR2 sequences are ENHRY and SYGVKD. The CDR3 reads CAISDRVGTEAFF. CDR3 nucleotide sequence: TGTGCCATCAGTGACAGGGTGGGCACTGAAGCTTTCTTT.

The V and J genes are TRBV20-1 and TRBJ2-7; D call uncertain. Trimming left V 1 base short and J 5 bases short, with 6 bases between. This CDR3 has 11 amino acids. CDR1 and CDR2 (germline): DFQATT, SNEGSKA (reference sequence). As DNA, the CDR3 is TGCAGTGCTAGAGCTAGAAACGAGCAGTACTTC. Protein product: CSARARNEQYF.

The chain joins TRBV10-1 to TRBJ2-1; D possibly matches TRBD1 or TRBD2 (5 bases each). CDR1 and CDR2 from the germline V gene are WNHNN and SYGVQD (reference sequence). V lost 2 bases to trimming and J lost 4 bases, with 15 bases between them. This CDR3 is 16 amino acids long. The CDR3 region has the DNA TGCGCCAGCAGTGAGGCCCCTCCGGGACCTTACAATGAGCAGTTCTTC. Its protein is CASSEAPPGPYNEQFF.

The chain joins TRBV11-3 to TRBJ2-1; 9 bases fit TRBD2. The V and J ends lost 4 bases and 9 bases, in that order; junction bases with no gene match: 7. Germline CDR1 SGHNT, CDR2 YENEEA. This CDR3 contains 14 residues. The CDR3 DNA reads as TGTGCCAGCAGCTCTTTCGGCGGGAGGGGTGAGCAGTTCTTC. Amino acids: CASSSFGGRGEQFF.

V usage is TRBV11-2 and J usage is TRBJ2-5; D possibly uses TRBD1 or TRBD2 (6 bases each). Germline loops: CDR1 SGHAT, CDR2 FQNNGV. This CDR3 comprises 15 residues. Trimming removed 0 bases at V and 4 bases at J, with 12 bases between. The CDR3 nucleotides are TGTGCCAGCAGCTTAGAGGGGGGCCCCCCAGAGACCCAGTACTTC. It is translated as CASSLEGGPPETQYF.

The chain has TRBV5-6 and TRBJ2-1; 9 positions match TRBD1. Germline-derived CDR1 and CDR2 are SGHDT and YYEEEE. V was pared by 0 bases and J by 6 bases, with 1 base of the junction left unmatched. The CDR3 runs to 14 residues. In nucleotides, the CDR3 is TGTGCCAGCAGCTTGGGGACAGGGGCCAATGAGCAGTTCTTC. Translating gives CASSLGTGANEQFF.

This clone was observed a handful of times. The chain employs TRBV7-2 and TRBJ2-6; D not resolved. The germline gives CDR1 SGHTA, CDR2 FQGNSA. The germline V and J ends were trimmed by 5 bases and 0 bases, with 17 bases remaining between them. CDR3 length: 18 residues. The CDR3 nucleotides are TGTGCCAGCAGCCCCCGCCCTAAATCTTACTCTGGGGCCAACGTCCTGACTTTC. The encoded protein is CASSPRPKSYSGANVLTF.

This chain connects TRBV19 to TRBJ1-5; D is unclear. The length of the CDR3 is 17 residues. V was trimmed by 9 bases and J by 1 base, leaving 22 bases between them. CDR1 and CDR2 from the germline V gene are LNHDA and SQIVND (reference sequence). Written as DNA, the CDR3 is TGTGCCAGCACAGTAGGTCGGCGACTTGCGAGCAATCAGCCCCAGCATTTT. This sequence encodes CASTVGRRLASNQPQHF.

V and J are TRBV6-1 and TRBJ1-1, with D maybe TRBD1 (6 bases). Trimming took off 10 bases at V and 3 bases at J, with 15 bases between the two ends. The CDR3 covers 13 residues. Germline lookup yields CDR1 MNHNS and CDR2 SASEGT. The CDR3 DNA follows: TGTGCCATCGAACAGGGACCATACACTGAAGCTTTCTTT. It yields the protein CAIEQGPYTEAFF.

The chain employs TRBV2 and TRBJ2-3; 7 nucleotides agree with TRBD2. The CDR3 contains 15 residues. Trimming removed 2 bases from V and 3 bases from J; junction bases left unmatched: 5. Germline V gene lookup returns CDR1 SNHLY and CDR2 FYNNEI. In DNA form, the CDR3 reads TGTGCCAGCAGTGAAACCCCTAGCGGAACAGATACGCAGTATTTT. It yields the protein CASSETPSGTDTQYF.

This clone was detected once. V usage is TRBV6-1 and J usage is TRBJ1-1, with D maybe TRBD1 (5 bases). Germline values: CDR1 MNHNS, CDR2 SASEGT. The CDR3 totals 13 residues. Deletions cut 8 bases from V and 5 bases from J, with 15 bases between. CDR3 sequence (DNA): TGTGCCAGCCAAAACGACAGAGCGACTGAAGCTTTCTTT. Translated, it gives CASQNDRATEAFF.

The chain combines TRBV20-1 with TRBJ2-5; D uncertain. This CDR3 contains 11 residues. The germline V gene has CDR1 DFQATT and CDR2 SNEGSKA (reference sequence). V was clipped by 1 base and J by 3 bases, with 3 bases between them. CDR3 coding DNA: TGCAGTGCTAGAGTCGAAGAGACCCAGTACTTC. Its protein is CSARVEETQYF.

This clone has a single count. The CDR3 loop reads CAIYRGLAGGGIGELFF. As DNA, the CDR3 is TGCGCCATCTACCGGGGACTAGCGGGAGGAGGGATCGGGGAGCTGTTTTTT. The V gene is TRBV23-1, the J gene TRBJ2-2; 15 bases are a match to TRBD2. TRBV23-1 falls under the ORF class, with uncertain function. The CDR3 has 17 amino acids. The V gene end was trimmed by 10 bases and the J gene end by 7 bases; junction bases not matched to a gene: 13.

The V and J genes are TRBV10-2 and TRBJ2-1; D remains unclear. Per germline, CDR1 WSHSY and CDR2 SAAADI. This CDR3 has 12 residues. The germline V and J ends were trimmed by 1 base and 8 bases, with 6 bases remaining between them. The CDR3, as DNA: TGCGCCAGCAGTGAGTTTATGGATGAGCAGTTCTTC. It translates to CASSEFMDEQFF.

This clone was counted a few times. The genes are TRBV30 and TRBJ1-2, with a possible D match to TRBD1 (5 bases). The germline CDR1 and CDR2 sequences are GTSNPN and SVGIG (reference sequence). Trimming removed 2 bases at V and 8 bases at J, with 15 bases between. The CDR3 covers 13 residues. The CDR3 DNA reads as TGTGCCTGGAGTTGGTCCACAGGAGGCGGCTACACCTTC. Amino acid sequence: CAWSWSTGGGYTF.

This chain connects TRBV2 to TRBJ1-6; tentatively, D is TRBD1 (5 bases). V dropped 7 bases and J dropped 2 bases, with 9 bases sitting between them. Germline V gives CDR1 SNHLY, CDR2 FYNNEI. The CDR3 extends over 14 amino acids. The CDR3 region has the DNA TGTGCCAGCACGGGGGGAGCCTATAATTCACCCCTCCACTTT. It specifies CASTGGAYNSPLHF.

The chain is built from TRBV10-3 and TRBJ2-3; TRBD1 or TRBD2 may be the D gene (5 bases each). The germline V gene has CDR1 ENHRY and CDR2 SYGVKD. CDR3 length: 11 amino acids. V was clipped by 8 bases and J by 5 bases, with 8 bases between them. The CDR3 here is CAIGDGDTQYF. The CDR3 DNA follows: TGTGCCATCGGGGACGGAGATACGCAGTATTTT.

V usage is TRBV27 and J usage is TRBJ1-5; no reliable D call. With 6 bases removed from V and 2 bases from J, the gap between germline ends came to 17 bases. CDR1 and CDR2 from the germline V gene are MNHEY and SMNVEV (reference sequence). The length of the CDR3 is 16 residues. The CDR3 nucleotides read TGTGCCAGCAGCGGAGTGGACGGGGAGCGCAATCAGCCCCAGCATTTT. Encoded protein: CASSGVDGERNQPQHF.

Written as DNA, the CDR3 is TGTGCCAGCAGTGAAGGAAGTAGTCGGGGCAATGAGCAGTTCTTC. The encoded protein is CASSEGSSRGNEQFF. The chain employs TRBV6-4 and TRBJ2-1; perhaps TRBD2 as D (5 bases). CDR1 and CDR2 from the germline V gene are MRHNA and SNTAGT. Between the trimmed V and J ends, which lost 3 bases and 6 bases, there was a span of 15 bases. The CDR3 contains 15 residues.

Details on this clone: One end of the junction does not line up with germline, which may come from a read error. The gene calls are TRBV5-5 and TRBJ2-1; D is uncertain. Per the germline V gene, CDR1 is SGHKS and CDR2 is YYEKEE (reference sequence). The CDR3 spans 12 residues. The CDR3 here is CASSLGPNDQFF. CDR3 DNA sequence: TGTGCCAGCAGCTTGGGTCCTAATGACCAGTTCTTC.

This chain connects TRBV19 to TRBJ1-1; unclear D gene. The CDR3 totals 13 residues. The germline V and J ends were trimmed by 1 base and 1 base, with 4 bases remaining between them. Germline CDR1 is LNHDA and CDR2 is SQIVND (reference sequence). CDR3 DNA: TGTGCCAGTAGTATAGCGCGGAACACTGAAGCTTTCTTT. Its protein is CASSIARNTEAFF.

The genes are TRBV25-1 and TRBJ2-7; the match to TRBD1 covers 9 bases. Germline V gene data show CDR1 as MGHDK and CDR2 as SYGVNS. The CDR3 length is 14 residues. Germline trimming cut 4 bases from V and 2 bases from J; bases unmatched to any gene: 3. The CDR3 nucleotides are TGTGCCAGCAGTGGACAGGGGGGTACCTACGAGCAGTACTTC. Its protein is CASSGQGGTYEQYF.

The chain carries TRBV9 and TRBJ1-4; D might be TRBD1 (5 bases). CDR3 size: 13 residues. V lost 2 bases to trimming and J lost 8 bases, with 10 bases between them. Germline CDR1 SGDLS, CDR2 YYNGEE. CDR3 sequence (DNA): TGTGCCAGCAGCGTTGGGGGAGGCGAAAAACTGTTTTTT. Residues: CASSVGGGEKLFF.

The rearrangement links TRBV9 to TRBJ1-3, with D unclear. The CDR3 is 16 amino acids. V was trimmed by 3 bases and J by 1 base, leaving 14 bases between them. Germline CDR1 reads SGDLS; CDR2 reads YYNGEE. The CDR3 reads CASSELSKVSGNTIYF. The CDR3 nucleotides read TGTGCCAGCAGCGAGTTAAGCAAAGTGTCTGGAAACACCATATATTTT. Complete variable domain (other parts from reference TRBV9 and TRBJ1-3): DSGVTQTPKHLITATGQRVTLRCSPRSGDLSVYWYQQSLDQGLQFLIQYYNGEERAKGNILERFSAQQFPDLHSELNLSSLELGDSALYFCASSELSKVSGNTIYFGEGSWLTVV.

The J gene is TRBJ1-2, the V gene TRBV12-2; TRBD1, the table's D call, lacks a check against the DNA. TRBV12-2 is shown as a pseudogene. The CDR3 has 18 amino acids. This CDR3 is CASRLVGWGQGRNYGYTF. In DNA form, the CDR3 reads TGTGCAAGTCGCTTAGTAGGGTGGGGACAGGGGAGGAACTATGGCTACACCTTC.

The chain couples TRBV2 to TRBJ2-1, with D unclear. Trimming shortened V by 8 bases and J by 5 bases, and 1 base separated the two germline ends. Germline-derived CDR1 and CDR2 are SNHLY and FYNNEI. The CDR3 covers 9 residues. CDR3 region: CASDNEQFF. DNA of the CDR3: TGTGCCAGCGACAATGAGCAGTTCTTC.

The chain uses TRBV7-2 and TRBJ1-4; D gene uncertain. V was cut by 2 bases and J by 4 bases, with 8 bases left in between. Germline loops: CDR1 SGHTA, CDR2 FQGNSA. This CDR3 spans 14 amino acids. CDR3 coding DNA: TGTGCCAGCAGCTTAAGAAGCTTTAATGAAAAACTGTTTTTT. Residues: CASSLRSFNEKLFF.

The chain employs TRBV5-5 and TRBJ2-7; D may be TRBD2 (5 bases). V gave up 1 base and J gave up 2 bases, with 13 bases separating them. CDR3 length: 15 amino acids. Looked up from germline, CDR1 is SGHKS and CDR2 is YYEKEE (reference sequence). The CDR3 region has the DNA TGTGCCAGCAGCTTGTATCCGGGGAATCCCTACGAGCAGTACTTC. This encodes CASSLYPGNPYEQYF.

This chain connects TRBV10-3 to TRBJ2-1, with TRBD2 matching over 11 bases. The CDR3 length is 15 residues. V shed 6 bases, J shed 5 bases, and the junction held 6 bases outside the gene matches. CDR1 is ENHRY and CDR2 is SYGVKD in the germline V gene. For the CDR3, the DNA is TGTGCCATCAGCGCACTAGCGGGAGATGACAATGAGCAGTTCTTC. This codes for CAISALAGDDNEQFF.

The gene calls are TRBV19 and TRBJ1-5, with a weak D call TRBD1 (5 bases). The V and J ends lost 5 bases and 0 bases respectively, with 17 bases between them. The CDR3 has 17 amino acids. Germline CDR1 LNHDA, CDR2 SQIVND (reference sequence). The CDR3 nucleotides are TGTGCCAGTAGTCGCCGACAGCGGTCGGTTAGCAATCAGCCCCAGCATTTT. Protein product: CASSRRQRSVSNQPQHF.

The J gene is TRBJ1-1, the V gene TRBV15; D perhaps matches TRBD1 (6 bases). V was clipped by 3 bases and J by 5 bases, with 16 bases between them. From germline, CDR1 is LNHNV and CDR2 YYDKDF (reference sequence). The CDR3 runs to 15 residues. CDR3 DNA: TGTGCCACCAGCAGCCCACAGGGACGGGGTACTGAAGCTTTCTTT. Its protein product is CATSSPQGRGTEAFF.

This chain links TRBV9 with TRBJ1-3; D might be TRBD1 (5 bases). The germline V and J ends were trimmed by 3 bases and 0 bases, with 22 bases remaining between them. The germline V gene encodes CDR1 SGDLS and CDR2 YYNGEE. This CDR3 has 19 residues. CDR3 amino acids: CASSGLEGTGSSSGNTIYF. The CDR3 DNA sequence: TGTGCCAGCAGCGGGCTAGAAGGGACCGGTTCTAGCTCTGGAAACACCATATATTTT. Drawing the rest from reference TRBV9 and TRBJ1-3, the complete variable domain is DSGVTQTPKHLITATGQRVTLRCSPRSGDLSVYWYQQSLDQGLQFLIQYYNGEERAKGNILERFSAQQFPDLHSELNLSSLELGDSALYFCASSGLEGTGSSSGNTIYFGEGSWLTVV.